The next 18 T cell receptor beta chains were all read from a single sample in a study of spatial heterogeneity in lung cancer. MiXCR was run by TCRdb on the 5' RACE reads, yielding one entry per CDR3 protein. The sample comprises approximately 66,000 distinct CDR3 sequences, roughly 6.4% of which are singletons, and roughly 14% rests with the top ten. The sample's time point: sample taken at primary tumor resection. The sequenced sample was PBMCs, obtained at surgery. These receptors came from a female donor with early-stage non-small cell lung cancer.

This rearrangement joins TRBV27 to TRBJ1-5, with D maybe TRBD1 (5 bases). V shed 5 bases and J shed 3 bases, with 14 bases lying between them. CDR1 and CDR2 (germline): MNHEY, SMNVEV (reference sequence). The CDR3 extends over 15 amino acids. CDR3 in DNA: TGTGCCAGCAGTCAATATCGGGGGAACAATCAGCCCCAGCATTTT. Translating it yields CASSQYRGNNQPQHF.

The chain couples TRBV6-6 to TRBJ1-5; D is uncertain. The CDR3 has 13 residues. Trimming shortened V by 4 bases and J by 0 bases, and 4 bases separated the two germline ends. The germline CDR1 and CDR2 sequences are MNHNY and SVGAGI (reference sequence). The DNA for the CDR3 is TGTGCCAGCAGTTTCTATAGCAATCAGCCCCAGCATTTT. This sequence encodes CASSFYSNQPQHF.

V is TRBV6-5 and J is TRBJ1-2; tentatively, D is TRBD1 (6 bases). Germline-derived CDR1 and CDR2 are MNHEY and SVGAGI. Trimming cost V 6 bases and J 4 bases, with 15 bases left between them. The CDR3 sequence is 14 residues long. The CDR3 here is CASSDRPLGYGYTF. The CDR3 DNA follows: TGTGCCAGCAGCGACAGGCCCCTTGGCTATGGCTACACCTTC.

This clonotype was seen repeatedly, ten times or more. The J gene is TRBJ2-2, the V gene TRBV12-3 or TRBV12-4; 9 bases map to TRBD1. The CDR3 totals 15 residues. Trimming removed 3 bases from V and 3 bases from J; junction bases left unmatched: 2. The DNA of the CDR3 is TGTGCCAGCAGTTTGGGGACAGGGTACACCGGGGAGCTGTTTTTT. The encoded protein is CASSLGTGYTGELFF.

The genes are TRBV6-1 and TRBJ2-7; weak D call: TRBD1 (5 bases). Looked up from germline, CDR1 is MNHNS and CDR2 is SASEGT. The V and J ends lost 2 bases and 1 base respectively, with 18 bases between them. The CDR3 totals 17 residues. This CDR3 reads CASSESGISPLSYEQYV. CDR3 coding DNA: TGTGCCAGCAGTGAATCAGGGATATCTCCTTTATCCTACGAGCAGTACGTC.

This clonotype has at least ten counts. This chain uses TRBV7-9 with TRBJ2-2, with a weak D call TRBD1 (5 bases). The V gene's germline CDR1 is SEHNR and CDR2 FQNEAQ (reference sequence). V was cut by 3 bases and J by 6 bases, with 8 bases left in between. The CDR3 contains 13 residues. CDR3 sequence (DNA): TGTGCCAGCAGCTTCGACAGTCCCGGGGAGCTGTTTTTT. It encodes CASSFDSPGELFF.

This clonotype was observed at least ten times. The V and J genes are TRBV19 and TRBJ2-2; 7 bases agree with TRBD1. This CDR3 is built from 15 residues. The V gene's germline CDR1 is LNHDA and CDR2 SQIVND (reference sequence). V lost 5 bases and J lost 7; bases outside the gene matches: 10. The CDR3 coding sequence is TGTGCCAGTAGTCGTCAACAGGGGTTCATCGGGGAGCTGTTTTTT. This encodes CASSRQQGFIGELFF.

This clonotype came up a few times. The junction departs from the called germline gene at one end, perhaps through a read error. This sequence joins TRBV5-8 and TRBJ2-1; possibly TRBD1 for D (5 bases). The V gene's germline CDR1 is SGHTS and CDR2 YDEGEE. CDR3 size: 14 residues. CDR3 amino acids: CASSLGSLDNEQLF. The CDR3 DNA reads TGTGCCAGCAGCTTGGGGAGTCTGGACAATGAGCAGCTCTTC.

This clonotype was observed many times. This chain links TRBV29-1 with TRBJ2-3; 10 positions agree with TRBD2. V was clipped by 6 bases and J by 5 bases; unmatched bases: 8. The CDR3 covers 14 residues. Per germline, CDR1 SQVTM and CDR2 ANQGSEA. The CDR3 DNA sequence: TGCAGCGTCCCGAGGGCTAGCGGGAGAGATACGCAGTATTTT. It is translated as CSVPRASGRDTQYF.

This clonotype has at least ten counts. The J gene is TRBJ1-1, the V gene TRBV3-1; D may be TRBD1 (6 bases). The germline gives CDR1 LGHDT, CDR2 YNNKEL (reference sequence). V lost 2 bases, J lost 3 bases, and 19 bases lay in between. The CDR3 is 17 residues long. The CDR3 region is CASSQPKQGGSDTEAFF. The CDR3 DNA sequence: TGTGCCAGCAGCCAACCTAAACAGGGTGGGTCTGACACTGAAGCTTTCTTT. Drawing the rest from reference TRBV3-1 and TRBJ1-1, the complete variable domain is DTAVSQTPKYLVTQMGNDKSIKCEQNLGHDTMYWYKQDSKKFLKIMFSYNNKELIINETVPNRFSPKSPDKAHLNLHINSLELGDSAVYFCASSQPKQGGSDTEAFFGQGTRLTVV.

Ten or more counts support this clonotype. V usage is TRBV12-3 or TRBV12-4 and J usage is TRBJ1-1; 7 bases fit TRBD1. The junction had 10 bases not matched to a gene; V was cut back by 7 bases and J by 5 bases. The CDR3 sequence is 14 residues long. The CDR3 loop reads CASNLDRVITEAFF. The CDR3 nucleotides are TGTGCCAGCAACCTAGACAGGGTGATTACTGAAGCTTTCTTT.

This clonotype occurred a few times. The chain combines TRBV5-1 with TRBJ2-3; 11 positions agree with TRBD2. The CDR3 extends over 15 amino acids. V dropped 4 bases and J dropped 3; count of bases not matched to a gene: 4. Germline V lookup: CDR1 SGHRS, CDR2 YFSETQ. The CDR3 DNA is TGCGCCAGCAGCGAAACTAGCGGGAGAACAGATACGCAGTATTTT. Translated: CASSETSGRTDTQYF.

This clonotype occurred many times. The gene calls are TRBV15 and TRBJ1-4; no clear D. Germline loops: CDR1 LNHNV, CDR2 YYDKDF (reference sequence). The CDR3 extends over 16 amino acids. Trimming took off 3 bases at V and 3 bases at J, with 14 bases between the two ends. This CDR3 reads CATSSPKGGSNEKLFF. CDR3 bases: TGTGCCACCAGCAGCCCCAAGGGAGGGTCTAATGAAAAACTGTTTTTT.

This clonotype showed up just a few times. The chain uses TRBV19 and TRBJ2-1, with 8 bases lining up with TRBD2. V was pared by 3 bases and J by 7 bases, with 5 bases of the junction left unmatched. CDR3 length equals 14 residues. The germline V gene encodes CDR1 LNHDA and CDR2 SQIVND (reference sequence). The DNA for the CDR3 is TGTGCCAGTAGTATCTCCGGGACTAGAAATGAGCAGTTCTTC. It translates to CASSISGTRNEQFF.

The table lists this clonotype with many counts. The gene calls are TRBV9 and TRBJ2-4; D possibly matches TRBD1 or TRBD2 (5 bases each). This CDR3 has 14 residues. V was cut by 0 bases and J by 5 bases, with 9 bases left in between. Germline V gene lookup returns CDR1 SGDLS and CDR2 YYNGEE. In nucleotides, the CDR3 is TGTGCCAGCAGCGTAGACCGGGGCCAAAACATTCAGTACTTC. Its translation: CASSVDRGQNIQYF.

This clonotype has ten or more counts. V usage is TRBV20-1 and J usage is TRBJ2-1; 7 bases agree with TRBD2. This CDR3 has 12 amino acids. Germline loops: CDR1 DFQATT, CDR2 SNEGSKA (reference sequence). The chain's CDR3 is CSGRTRNREQFF. CDR3 nucleotide sequence: TGCAGCGGGAGGACTAGGAATCGCGAGCAGTTCTTC.

This clonotype was seen at least ten times. The chain recombines TRBV10-2 with TRBJ2-3, with D possibly being TRBD1 or TRBD2 (5 bases each). In germline, CDR1 is WSHSY, CDR2 SAAADI. V lost 8 bases to trimming and J lost 8 bases, with 17 bases between them. This CDR3 spans 13 amino acids. The CDR3 coding sequence is TGCGCCAGCGTCCCCAAGAGGGGTGCTACGCAGTATTTT. Residues: CASVPKRGATQYF.

This clonotype has ten or more counts. The chain employs TRBV10-3 and TRBJ1-2; no clear D. The CDR3 runs to 11 residues. Between the trimmed V and J ends, which lost 3 bases and 8 bases, there was a span of 7 bases. CDR1 ENHRY and CDR2 SYGVKD come from the germline V gene. The CDR3 sequence: CAISDLDGYTF. The CDR3 DNA reads TGTGCCATCAGTGATTTAGACGGCTACACCTTC.